The next 21 T cell receptor beta chains were all read from a single sample in a study of CD8+CD57+ T cells in acquired aplastic anemia. For sequencing, patients were chosen who had shown expansion of CD8+CD57+ cells by flow cytometry. Genomic DNA was employed as the template in profiling TCR beta VDJ and CDR3. Using its own MiXCR run on the reads, TCRdb lists one record per CDR3 protein. The sample has fewer than 250,000 distinct CDR3 sequences; around 49% are singletons. Sequences were obtained from sorted CD4+, CD8+, or CD8+CD57+ T cells (not recorded which) from PBMCs. The receptors stem from a human donor with aplastic anemia.

In its sample, this clonotype was seen a few times. This may be a read error, as it is one base from a much larger clone. This chain connects TRBV11-2 to TRBJ1-6; the D gene is possibly TRBD1 (6 bases). The CDR3 is 15 amino acids. Germline assignment: CDR1 SGHAT and CDR2 FQNNGV. The chain's CDR3 is CASSLVQGSNSPLRF. The DNA of the CDR3 is TGTGCCAGCAGCTTAGTACAGGGAAGCAATTCACCCCTCCGCTTT.

This clonotype was recorded many times. The chain joins TRBV6-6 to TRBJ1-5; the D gene is possibly TRBD1 (5 bases). Trimming removed 7 bases from V and 6 bases from J, with 16 bases in between. This CDR3 spans 14 amino acids. Germline-derived CDR1 and CDR2 are MNHNY and SVGAGI (reference sequence). CDR3 region: CASTWERGIQPQHF. The CDR3 coding sequence is TGTGCCAGCACCTGGGAGAGGGGCATTCAGCCCCAGCATTTT.

The rearrangement joins TRBV7-6 to TRBJ2-3, with 7 bases aligning to TRBD2. From germline, CDR1 is SGHVS and CDR2 FNYEAQ. This CDR3 has 15 amino acids. Trimming cost V 0 bases and J 5 bases; bases outside gene matches: 5. Here the CDR3 DNA reads TGTGCCAGCAGCTTAGCGGGGGGGGTGAGAGATACGCAGTATTTT. It is translated as CASSLAGGVRDTQYF. Full variable domain (remainder filled in from reference TRBV7-6 and TRBJ2-3): GAGVSQSPRYKVTKRGQDVALRCDPISGHVSLYWYRQALGQGPEFLTYFNYEAQQDKSGLPNDRFSAERPEGSISTLTIQRTEQRDSAMYRCASSLAGGVRDTQYFGPGTRLTVL.

The chain links TRBV6-2 or TRBV6-3 to TRBJ2-7; possibly TRBD1 or TRBD2 for D (5 bases each). V was trimmed by 7 bases and J by 6 bases, leaving 16 bases between them. Looked up from germline, CDR1 is MNHEY and CDR2 is SVGEGT. This CDR3 spans 13 amino acids. The DNA for the CDR3 is TGTGCCAGCACCGACTGGGGGTCCCGCGAGCAGTACTTC. Translating it yields CASTDWGSREQYF.

In its sample, this clonotype was seen a few times. The rearrangement links TRBV12-3 or TRBV12-4 to TRBJ2-1; 10 bases are a match to TRBD2. V shed 5 bases, J shed 2 bases, and the junction held 6 bases outside the gene matches. The CDR3 sequence is 16 residues long. CDR3: CASSSPLAGAYNEQFF. As DNA, the CDR3 is TGTGCCAGCAGTAGCCCCCTAGCGGGGGCCTACAATGAGCAGTTCTTC.

This clonotype was seen many times. The J gene is TRBJ1-4, the V gene TRBV7-6; 7 bases match TRBD1. Germline CDR1 reads SGHVS; CDR2 reads FNYEAQ. This CDR3 comprises 15 residues. The J segment lost 8 bases and the V segment lost 2 bases, leaving 8 bases of the junction unmatched. CDR3 DNA sequence: TGTGCCAGCAGCTTAAATCCAGGGGGACGCGAAAAACTGTTTTTT. Translation: CASSLNPGGREKLFF.

V usage is TRBV7-6 and J usage is TRBJ2-5, with D possibly being TRBD1 (6 bases). Germline V gives CDR1 SGHVS, CDR2 FNYEAQ. This CDR3 is 13 amino acids long. Trimming took 10 bases from V and 5 from J, leaving 17 bases between them. CDR3: CAKAGVTGETQYF. The CDR3 nucleotides read TGTGCCAAGGCAGGGGTAACCGGGGAGACCCAGTACTTC.

CDR3 nucleotide sequence: TGTGCCACAGCGGGAGTTCGTGGGAGGGAGCAGTTCTTC. The encoded protein is CATAGVRGREQFF. The chain employs TRBV15 and TRBJ2-1; the match to TRBD2 covers 8 bases. The V segment lost 9 bases and the J segment 10 bases; nucleotides outside the gene matches: 11. CDR3 length: 13 amino acids. In germline, CDR1 is LNHNV, CDR2 YYDKDF (reference sequence). Full variable domain (outside the CDR3, taken from reference TRBV15 and TRBJ2-1): DAMVIQNPRYQVTQFGKPVTLSCSQTLNHNVMYWYQQKSSQAPKLLFHYYDKDFNNEADTPDNFQSRRPNTSFCFLDIRSPGLGDTAMYLCATAGVRGREQFFGPGTRLTVL.

This chain links TRBV2 with TRBJ2-3; 11 bases match TRBD1. The CDR3 totals 16 residues. V was clipped by 2 bases and J by 6 bases; unmatched bases: 7. CDR1 SNHLY and CDR2 FYNNEI come from the germline V gene. The CDR3 DNA is TGTGCCAGCAGTGAATTAGGACAGGGGGCAAGGGATACGCAGTATTTT. It encodes CASSELGQGARDTQYF.

This clonotype was seen ten or more times. The chain combines TRBV12-3 or TRBV12-4 with TRBJ1-5; D remains unclear. Between the trimmed V and J ends, which lost 0 bases and 5 bases, there was a span of 11 bases. The CDR3 contains 15 residues. CDR3 amino acids: CASSLASLYYQPQHF. Here the CDR3 DNA reads TGTGCCAGCAGTTTAGCCAGCCTCTATTATCAGCCCCAGCATTTT.

This clonotype occurred once. The junction differs from germline at one of its ends, possibly a read error. The chain combines TRBV15 with TRBJ1-2; no clear D. Germline V gene lookup returns CDR1 LNHNV and CDR2 YYDKDF (reference sequence). CDR3 size: 14 residues. CDR3 loop: CATSTTLRNYGYTF. DNA for the CDR3: TGTGCCACTAGCACAACTCTGAGGAACTATGGCTACACCTTC.

This sequence joins TRBV7-9 and TRBJ1-1, with TRBD1 matching over 7 bases. V was clipped by 5 bases and J by 1 base; unmatched bases: 13. Germline lookup yields CDR1 SEHNR and CDR2 FQNEAQ (reference sequence). The CDR3 consists of 17 residues. CDR3 amino acids: CASSDLTGTDRNTEAFF. In DNA form, the CDR3 reads TGTGCCAGCAGCGATCTTACCGGGACAGATAGGAACACTGAAGCTTTCTTT.

This clonotype came up once. No conserved phenylalanine or tryptophan is present at the end of the CDR3, so a read error is the likely explanation. It is unclear where the CDR3 begins or ends on the DNA, so no DNA is shown, and the CDR3 is as TCRdb lists it. This chain uses TRBV6-5 with TRBJ2-7; the table calls TRBD2, which could not be checked here. Inclusive of both ends, the CDR3 amounts to 12 amino acids. Looked up from germline, CDR1 is MNHEY and CDR2 is SVGAGI. The CDR3 loop is CASSYPPGPVVT.

About this clonotype: This clone may be a read error of a much larger clone one base away. The CDR3 DNA reads TGTGCCAGCAGCCCCGGGACAGGGGAGGGGTACGAGCAGTTCTTC. Encoded protein: CASSPGTGEGYEQFF. V gene TRBV25-1 combines with J gene TRBJ2-1, with 10 bases matching TRBD1. Germline V gene data show CDR1 as MGHDK and CDR2 as SYGVNS. The CDR3 sequence is 15 residues long. J was trimmed by 10 bases and V by 6 bases; bases with no gene match: 12. Full variable domain (outside the CDR3, taken from reference TRBV25-1 and TRBJ2-1): EADIYQTPRYLVIGTGKKITLECSQTMGHDKMYWYQQDPGMELHLIHYSYGVNSTEKGDLSSESTVSRIRTEHFPLTLESARPSHTSQYLCASSPGTGEGYEQFFGPGTRLTVL.

As concerns this clonotype: This may arise from a read error, as a much more abundant clone is one base away. V is TRBV6-6 and J is TRBJ1-5; D unclear. Germline V gene data show CDR1 as MNHNY and CDR2 as SVGAGI (reference sequence). The CDR3 length is 15 residues. V was clipped by 6 bases and J by 0 bases, with 12 bases between them. The CDR3 DNA sequence: TGTGCCAGCAGACAGATGGATTATAGCAATCAGCCCCAGCATTTT. It codes for CASRQMDYSNQPQHF.

The chain joins TRBV2 to TRBJ1-6; unclear D gene. This CDR3 contains 16 residues. The ends were cut back, 8 bases at V and 0 bases at J, with 14 bases in the middle. Germline V gene data show CDR1 as SNHLY and CDR2 as FYNNEI. The CDR3 loop reads CASGLEGFSYNSPLHF. CDR3 in DNA: TGTGCCAGCGGTCTGGAGGGTTTCTCCTATAATTCACCCCTCCACTTT.

Concerning this clonotype: A read error may explain this, as a much larger clone is one base away. In nucleotides, the CDR3 is TGTGCCTGCAGTGACGCTAGCGGGGGGATAGATACGCAGTATTTT. It yields the protein CACSDASGGIDTQYF. The rearrangement links TRBV2 to TRBJ2-3; 11 bases align to TRBD2. CDR1 and CDR2 from the germline V gene are SNHLY and FYNNEI. This CDR3 has 15 amino acids.

The chain uses TRBV2 and TRBJ1-5; 8 bases match TRBD1. The V segment lost 5 bases and the J segment 1 base; nucleotides outside the gene matches: 1. The CDR3 spans 14 residues. Germline-derived CDR1 and CDR2 are SNHLY and FYNNEI. This chain's CDR3 is CASSYRGSNQPQHF. Here the CDR3 DNA reads TGTGCCAGCAGTTACAGGGGGAGCAATCAGCCCCAGCATTTT.

The chain uses TRBV2 and TRBJ1-2, with D possibly matching TRBD1 (6 bases). Trimming pared 5 bases from V and 3 bases from J, leaving 16 bases between. Germline V lookup: CDR1 SNHLY, CDR2 FYNNEI. The CDR3 is made up of 15 amino acids. CDR3 sequence: CASSSGERRDYGYTF. The CDR3 coding sequence is TGTGCCAGCAGTTCAGGGGAGAGGCGAGACTATGGCTACACCTTC. Together with reference TRBV2 and TRBJ1-2, the CDR3 gives the full variable domain: EPEVTQTPSHQVTQMGQEVILRCVPISNHLYFYWYRQILGQKVEFLVSFYNNEISEKSEIFDDQFSVERPDGSNFTLKIRSTKLEDSAMYFCASSSGERRDYGYTFGSGTRLTVV.

A word on this clonotype: The junction departs from the called germline gene at one end, perhaps through a read error. The V and J genes are TRBV7-2 and TRBJ2-1; 13 positions match TRBD2. The CDR3 is made up of 13 amino acids. Germline CDR1 and CDR2: SGHTA and FQGNSA. CDR3 coding DNA: TGTGCCAGCAGCTTAGAAGGACTAGCGGGAGTCATCTTC. This encodes CASSLEGLAGVIF.

This clonotype was detected many times. This chain connects TRBV10-3 to TRBJ1-5; D not resolved. Trimming pared 3 bases from V and 6 bases from J, leaving 15 bases between. Germline-derived CDR1 and CDR2 are ENHRY and SYGVKD. This CDR3 spans 15 amino acids. The CDR3 DNA sequence: TGTGCCATCAGTGACCCAGGTGGGTCGGGTCAGCCCCAGCATTTT. This translates into CAISDPGGSGQPQHF.